One sample yielded the 32 T cell receptor beta chains listed below, sequenced in a study of T cells expressing NK-cell markers. TCRdb reprocessed the 5' RACE reads and keeps a single row for each CDR3 protein, giving no DNA. This table holds a few hundred thousand distinct CDR3 sequences. Sample: blood T cells: a sorted CD56 or NKG2C T cell subset, CD4+ or CD8+ T cells, or bulk PBMC T cells (not recorded which). These receptors originate from a man aged 18-69 years in good health.

J is TRBJ1-2 and V is TRBV13; TCRdb's D gene call, TRBD1, goes unchecked for lack of DNA. The germline gives CDR1 PRHDT, CDR2 FYEKMQ (reference sequence). This CDR3 spans 15 amino acids. This CDR3 reads CASRSTTGSNYGYTF. Filled out from reference TRBV13 and TRBJ1-2, the complete variable domain reads AAGVIQSPRHLIKEKRETATLKCYPIPRHDTVYWYQQGPGQDPQFLISFYEKMQSDKGSIPDRFSAQQFSDYHSELNMSSLELGDSALYFCASRSTTGSNYGYTFGSGTRLTVV.

The chain uses TRBV5-1 and TRBJ1-2; TCRdb's D call of TRBD1 is untestable without DNA. Germline CDR1 SGHRS, CDR2 YFSETQ. This CDR3 is 14 amino acids long. The CDR3: CASSLAPGIWGYTF.

The rearrangement uses TRBV9 and TRBJ2-6; checking the TCRdb D call of TRBD1 is not possible without DNA. The CDR3 sequence is 18 residues long. The germline gives CDR1 SGDLS, CDR2 YYNGEE. CDR3 sequence reads: CASSVVDSLSSGANVLTF.

The gene calls are TRBV5-1 and TRBJ2-2. The CDR3 is made up of 13 amino acids. Germline V gene lookup returns CDR1 SGHRS and CDR2 YFSETQ. The CDR3 sequence: CASSWTEDGELFF. Looking up the rest from reference TRBV5-1 and TRBJ2-2 gives the full variable domain: KAGVTQTPRYLIKTRGQQVTLSCSPISGHRSVSWYQQTPGQGLQFLFEYFSETQRNKGNFPGRFSGRQFSNSRSEMNVSTLELGDSALYLCASSWTEDGELFFGEGSRLTVL.

The chain carries TRBV7-2 and TRBJ2-5; TCRdb gives TRBD2 as the D gene, but with no DNA this cannot be confirmed. Looked up from germline, CDR1 is SGHTA and CDR2 is FQGNSA. The CDR3 is 15 amino acids. CDR3 sequence reads: CASTPGGGASRTQYF. Supplemented by reference TRBV7-2 and TRBJ2-5, the full variable domain reads GAGVSQSPSNKVTEKGKDVELRCDPISGHTALYWYRQSLGQGLEFLIYFQGNSAPDKSGLPSDRFSAERTGGSVSTLTIQRTQQEDSAVYLCASTPGGGASRTQYFGPGTRLLVL.

The gene calls are TRBV2 and TRBJ1-4; TCRdb's D call of TRBD1 is untestable without DNA. The germline CDR1 and CDR2 sequences are SNHLY and FYNNEI. This CDR3 is 18 amino acids long. The CDR3 here is CASSGDRGAPLRSGKLFF.

The V gene is TRBV5-1, the J gene TRBJ2-2; no DNA is available, so the TRBD2 call from TCRdb remains unchecked. The CDR3 contains 15 residues. Germline V gene lookup returns CDR1 SGHRS and CDR2 YFSETQ. This chain's CDR3 is CASSRDLTNTGELFF.

V gene TRBV18 combines with J gene TRBJ2-3; the TCRdb call, TRBD1, lacks DNA for checking. Germline V lookup: CDR1 KGHSH, CDR2 LQKENI. This CDR3 comprises 15 residues. The CDR3: CASSPGTGVTDTQYF.

The V gene is TRBV6-2 or TRBV6-3, the J gene TRBJ1-2; TCRdb's assignment of TRBD1 cannot be checked, as there is no DNA. Germline assignment: CDR1 MNHEY and CDR2 SVGEGT. This CDR3 spans 13 amino acids. CDR3 loop: CASSSRRGAGYTF.

The chain carries TRBV4-2 and TRBJ2-5; the D gene TCRdb calls, TRBD1, cannot be checked with no DNA. Germline V CDR1 and CDR2: LGHNA, YNFKEQ. The length of the CDR3 is 17 residues. CDR3 residues: CASSQDGRRGGQETQYF.

The CDR3: CASSLVGGRGPEAFF. The gene calls are TRBV5-1 and TRBJ1-1; with no DNA, the TCRdb D assignment of TRBD1 cannot be verified. The germline V gene has CDR1 SGHRS and CDR2 YFSETQ. This CDR3 contains 15 residues.

The V and J genes are TRBV11-2 and TRBJ2-5. CDR1 and CDR2 from the germline V gene are SGHAT and FQNNGV. This CDR3 is 15 amino acids long. The CDR3 region is CASSLVNTAQETQYF. Variable domain in full (rest from reference TRBV11-2 and TRBJ2-5): EAGVAQSPRYKIIEKRQSVAFWCNPISGHATLYWYQQILGQGPKLLIQFQNNGVVDDSQLPKDRFSAERLKGVDSTLKIQPAKLEDSAVYLCASSLVNTAQETQYFGPGTRLLVL.

The chain recombines TRBV14 with TRBJ2-5; TCRdb lists TRBD2, though no DNA is available to test this call. From germline, CDR1 is SGHDN and CDR2 FVKESK. The CDR3 totals 13 residues. The CDR3: CASSQRVKGTQYF.

The V call is TRBV12-3 or TRBV12-4, the J call TRBJ1-6; TCRdb's D call, TRBD1, is unchecked because there is no DNA. The CDR3 spans 13 residues. CDR3 residues: CASSSRQLRPLHF.

The rearrangement links TRBV2 to TRBJ1-5; TCRdb names TRBD1, which stays unverified in the absence of DNA. The CDR3 is made up of 14 amino acids. Germline CDR1 and CDR2: SNHLY and FYNNEI. The CDR3: CASRDRTSNQPQHF.

The gene calls are TRBV10-3 and TRBJ1-1; TCRdb returns TRBD1, unconfirmable since there is no DNA. Germline CDR1 reads ENHRY; CDR2 reads SYGVKD. This CDR3 spans 14 amino acids. This chain's CDR3 is CAITRTGAQDEAFF.

The chain links TRBV6-1 to TRBJ1-5; TCRdb lists TRBD1, though no DNA is available to test this call. This CDR3 has 15 residues. CDR1 is MNHNS and CDR2 is SASEGT in the germline V gene. CDR3 sequence: CASSPGTRGTQPQHF.

The V call is TRBV5-1, the J call TRBJ2-7; TCRdb designates TRBD1, a call that cannot be tested without DNA. Per the germline V gene, CDR1 is SGHRS and CDR2 is YFSETQ. The CDR3 has 14 amino acids. This CDR3 is CASSTVGQAYEQYF.

CDR3 residues: CATSSLTGAQYF. The chain employs TRBV15 and TRBJ2-3; TCRdb returns TRBD1, unconfirmable since there is no DNA. The germline V gene has CDR1 LNHNV and CDR2 YYDKDF (reference sequence). There are 12 residues in the CDR3.

The genes are TRBV7-2 and TRBJ1-3. CDR3 size: 14 residues. Germline V gene lookup returns CDR1 SGHTA and CDR2 FQGNSA. The CDR3 is CASSSLEGGNTIYF.

V is TRBV2 and J is TRBJ2-1; TCRdb designates TRBD1, a call that cannot be tested without DNA. Per germline, CDR1 SNHLY and CDR2 FYNNEI. The CDR3 has 15 residues. CDR3 loop: CASSEFRGKGNEQFF.

The rearrangement links TRBV7-8 to TRBJ1-5; TCRdb picks TRBD1, but there is no DNA to check that call. Germline V gives CDR1 SGHVS, CDR2 FQNEAQ. This CDR3 is 16 amino acids long. The CDR3: CASSPRGSNSNQPQHF.

This sequence joins TRBV27 and TRBJ2-2; absent DNA, TCRdb's TRBD1 call cannot be checked. Per the germline V gene, CDR1 is MNHEY and CDR2 is SMNVEV (reference sequence). CDR3 size: 14 residues. CDR3 sequence: CASNSGVPPGELFF.

The chain uses TRBV5-6 and TRBJ1-4. Germline V lookup: CDR1 SGHDT, CDR2 YYEEEE. This CDR3 is 15 amino acids long. CDR3 residues: CASSLIGVYDEKLFF.

The chain couples TRBV5-1 to TRBJ2-1. The CDR3 length is 15 residues. CDR1 is SGHRS and CDR2 is YFSETQ in the germline V gene. CDR3 protein: CASSLDSLPYNEQFF.

This rearrangement joins TRBV10-3 to TRBJ2-7. The CDR3 extends over 12 amino acids. Germline CDR1 ENHRY, CDR2 SYGVKD. CDR3 protein: CAISQLRYEQYF.

The J gene is TRBJ1-5, the V gene TRBV3-1; with no DNA, the TCRdb D assignment of TRBD1 cannot be verified. The germline V gene encodes CDR1 LGHDT and CDR2 YNNKEL (reference sequence). This CDR3 region has 15 residues. The CDR3 is CASSQVPGVGQPQHF.

The rearrangement uses TRBV6-5 and TRBJ2-4. Per germline, CDR1 MNHEY and CDR2 SVGAGI. CDR3 length: 14 amino acids. The CDR3 here is CASSYSRVWNIQYF.

The V call is TRBV6-5, the J call TRBJ2-1; the TRBD1 assignment by TCRdb is unverifiable without DNA. Germline lookup yields CDR1 MNHEY and CDR2 SVGAGI. CDR3 length equals 16 residues. The CDR3 region is CASSSRGGARRTEQFF.

The rearrangement uses TRBV4-2 and TRBJ1-5; TCRdb selects TRBD1, and the lack of DNA leaves this call unchecked. CDR3 length: 18 residues. Per germline, CDR1 LGHNA and CDR2 YNFKEQ. The CDR3 loop reads CASSQDGDRPNSNQPQHF.

The CDR3 sequence: CASSPEFRTAYGYTF. The chain is built from TRBV6-1 and TRBJ1-2; TCRdb gives TRBD1 as the D gene, but with no DNA this cannot be confirmed. The CDR3 length is 15 residues. CDR1 and CDR2 (germline): MNHNS, SASEGT.

The chain is built from TRBV11-2 and TRBJ1-1. The length of the CDR3 is 12 residues. Germline V gene lookup returns CDR1 SGHAT and CDR2 FQNNGV. The CDR3 region is CASSLGGRSAFF.